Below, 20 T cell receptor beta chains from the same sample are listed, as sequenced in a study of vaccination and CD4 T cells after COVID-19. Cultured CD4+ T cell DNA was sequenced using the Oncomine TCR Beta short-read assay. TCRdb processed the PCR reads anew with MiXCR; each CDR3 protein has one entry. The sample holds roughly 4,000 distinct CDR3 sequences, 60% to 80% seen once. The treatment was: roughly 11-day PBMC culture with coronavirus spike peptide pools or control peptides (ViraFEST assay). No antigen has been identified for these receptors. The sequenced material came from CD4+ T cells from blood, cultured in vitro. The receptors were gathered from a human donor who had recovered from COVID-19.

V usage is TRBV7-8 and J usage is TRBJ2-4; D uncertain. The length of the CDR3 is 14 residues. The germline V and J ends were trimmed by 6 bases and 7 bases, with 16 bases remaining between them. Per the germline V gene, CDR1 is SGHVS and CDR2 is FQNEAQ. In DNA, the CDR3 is TGTGCCAGCAGACCTGCCTATGAAAGGAACATTCAGTACTTC. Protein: CASRPAYERNIQYF.

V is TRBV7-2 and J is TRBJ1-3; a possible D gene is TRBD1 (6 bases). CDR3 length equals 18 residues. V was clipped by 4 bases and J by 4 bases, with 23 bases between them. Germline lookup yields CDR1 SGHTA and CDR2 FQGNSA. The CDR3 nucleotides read TGTGCCAGCAGCTATCGTAGCTCGATGGGGGGGCGAGGAAACACCATATATTTT. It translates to CASSYRSSMGGRGNTIYF. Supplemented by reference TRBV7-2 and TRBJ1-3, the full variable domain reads GAGVSQSPSNKVTEKGKDVELRCDPISGHTALYWYRQSLGQGLEFLIYFQGNSAPDKSGLPSDRFSAERTGGSVSTLTIQRTQQEDSAVYLCASSYRSSMGGRGNTIYFGEGSWLTVV.

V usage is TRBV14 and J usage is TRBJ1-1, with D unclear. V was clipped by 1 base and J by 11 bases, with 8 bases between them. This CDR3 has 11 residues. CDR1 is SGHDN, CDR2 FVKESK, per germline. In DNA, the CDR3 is TGTGCCAGCAGCCAAGTTACAGTTGCTTTCTTT. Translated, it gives CASSQVTVAFF.

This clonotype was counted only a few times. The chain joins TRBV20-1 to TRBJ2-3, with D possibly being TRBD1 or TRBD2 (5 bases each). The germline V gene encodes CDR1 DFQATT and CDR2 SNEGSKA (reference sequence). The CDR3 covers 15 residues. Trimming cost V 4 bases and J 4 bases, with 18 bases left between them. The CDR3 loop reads CSATGAPVGPDTQYF. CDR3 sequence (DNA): TGCAGTGCTACCGGGGCCCCGGTCGGTCCAGATACGCAGTATTTT.

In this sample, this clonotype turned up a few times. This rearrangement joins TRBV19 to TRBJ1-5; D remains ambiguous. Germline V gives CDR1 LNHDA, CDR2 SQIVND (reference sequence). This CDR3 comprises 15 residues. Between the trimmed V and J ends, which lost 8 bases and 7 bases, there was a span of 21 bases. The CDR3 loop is CASRKIEGYGQPQHF. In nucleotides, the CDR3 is TGTGCCAGTCGCAAAATCGAGGGTTATGGCCAGCCCCAGCATTTT.

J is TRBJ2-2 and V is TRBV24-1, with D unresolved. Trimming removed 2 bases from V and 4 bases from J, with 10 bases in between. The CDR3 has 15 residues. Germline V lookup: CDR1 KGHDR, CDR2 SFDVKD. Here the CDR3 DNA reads TGTGCCACCAGTGATTGGGTTCATCCCACCGGGGAGCTGTTTTTT. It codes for CATSDWVHPTGELFF.

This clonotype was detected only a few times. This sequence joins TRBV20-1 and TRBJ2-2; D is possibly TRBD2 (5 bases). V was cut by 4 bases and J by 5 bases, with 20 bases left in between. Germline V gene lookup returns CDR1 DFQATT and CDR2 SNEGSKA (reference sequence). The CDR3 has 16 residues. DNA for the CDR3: TGCAGTGCTATTCAGAGCGGCGCGGGTGGAACCGGGGAGCTGTTTTTT. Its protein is CSAIQSGAGGTGELFF.

CDR3 sequence: CSASKGKVDTIYF. The CDR3 nucleotides are TGCAGTGCCAGCAAGGGGAAGGTGGACACCATATATTTT. The gene calls are TRBV20-1 and TRBJ1-3; a weak D match, TRBD1 (5 bases). V was trimmed by 6 bases and J by 8 bases, leaving 17 bases between them. Germline CDR1 DFQATT, CDR2 SNEGSKA (reference sequence). The CDR3 sequence is 13 residues long.

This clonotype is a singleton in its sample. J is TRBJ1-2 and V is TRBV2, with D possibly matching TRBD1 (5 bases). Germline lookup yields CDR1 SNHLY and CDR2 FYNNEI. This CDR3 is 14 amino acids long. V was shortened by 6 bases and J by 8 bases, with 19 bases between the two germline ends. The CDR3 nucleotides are TGTGCCAGCAGCCAGACCCCCTCAGGGTACGGCTACACCTTC. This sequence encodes CASSQTPSGYGYTF.

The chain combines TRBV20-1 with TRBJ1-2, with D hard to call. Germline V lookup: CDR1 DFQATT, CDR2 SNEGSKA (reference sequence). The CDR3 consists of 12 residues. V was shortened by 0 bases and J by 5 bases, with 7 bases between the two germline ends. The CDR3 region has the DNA TGCAGTGCTAGAGATTTAGGTTATGGCTACACCTTC. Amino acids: CSARDLGYGYTF.

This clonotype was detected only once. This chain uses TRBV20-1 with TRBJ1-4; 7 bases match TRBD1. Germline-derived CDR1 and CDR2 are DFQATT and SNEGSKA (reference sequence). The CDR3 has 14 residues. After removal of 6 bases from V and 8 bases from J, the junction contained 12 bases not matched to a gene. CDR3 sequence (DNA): TGCAGTGCGGGAGGGCGCCAGGGGGACGAAAAACTGTTTTTT. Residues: CSAGGRQGDEKLFF.

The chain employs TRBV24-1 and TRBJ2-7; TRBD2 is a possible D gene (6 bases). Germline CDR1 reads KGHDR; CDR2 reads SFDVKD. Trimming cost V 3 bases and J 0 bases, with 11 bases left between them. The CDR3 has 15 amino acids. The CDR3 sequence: CATSDPGLSSYEQYF. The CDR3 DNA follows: TGTGCCACCAGTGATCCGGGACTGAGCTCCTACGAGCAGTACTTC.

The CDR3 is CATSTYSNQPQHF. The CDR3 DNA is TGTGCCACCAGTACCTATAGCAATCAGCCCCAGCATTTT. The chain combines TRBV24-1 with TRBJ1-5; no clear D gene. This CDR3 comprises 13 residues. The ends were cut back, 6 bases at V and 0 bases at J, with 5 bases in the middle. CDR1 and CDR2 from the germline V gene are KGHDR and SFDVKD.

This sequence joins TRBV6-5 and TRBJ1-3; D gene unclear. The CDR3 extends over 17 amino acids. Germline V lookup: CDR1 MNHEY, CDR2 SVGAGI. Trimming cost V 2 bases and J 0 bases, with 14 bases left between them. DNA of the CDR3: TGTGCCAGCAGTTACCCACCTGAGGGTCACTCTGGAAACACCATATATTTT. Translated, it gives CASSYPPEGHSGNTIYF.

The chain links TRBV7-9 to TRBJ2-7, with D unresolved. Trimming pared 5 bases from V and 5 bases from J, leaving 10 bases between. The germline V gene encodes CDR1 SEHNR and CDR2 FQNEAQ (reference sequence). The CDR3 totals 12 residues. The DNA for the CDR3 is TGTGCCAGCAGCCTCACTTTCCACGAGCAGTACTTC. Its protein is CASSLTFHEQYF.

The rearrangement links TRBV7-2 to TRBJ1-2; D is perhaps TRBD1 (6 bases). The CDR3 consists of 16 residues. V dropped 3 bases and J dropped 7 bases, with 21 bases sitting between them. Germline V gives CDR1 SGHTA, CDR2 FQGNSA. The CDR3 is CASSFGQGAARGGYTF. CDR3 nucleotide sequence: TGTGCCAGCAGCTTTGGGCAGGGAGCGGCCAGGGGTGGCTACACCTTC.

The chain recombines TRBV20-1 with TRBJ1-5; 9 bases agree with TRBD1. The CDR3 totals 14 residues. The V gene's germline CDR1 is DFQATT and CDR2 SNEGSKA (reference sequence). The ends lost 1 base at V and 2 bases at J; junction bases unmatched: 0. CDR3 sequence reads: CSARGTGGNQPQHF. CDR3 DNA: TGCAGTGCTAGAGGGACAGGGGGCAATCAGCCCCAGCATTTT.

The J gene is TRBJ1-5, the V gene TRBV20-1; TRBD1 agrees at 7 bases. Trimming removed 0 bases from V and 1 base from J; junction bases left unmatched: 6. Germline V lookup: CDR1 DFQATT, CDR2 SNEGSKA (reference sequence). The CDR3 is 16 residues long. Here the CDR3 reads CSARDVQGGSNQPQHF. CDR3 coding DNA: TGCAGTGCTAGAGATGTTCAGGGGGGGAGCAATCAGCCCCAGCATTTT.

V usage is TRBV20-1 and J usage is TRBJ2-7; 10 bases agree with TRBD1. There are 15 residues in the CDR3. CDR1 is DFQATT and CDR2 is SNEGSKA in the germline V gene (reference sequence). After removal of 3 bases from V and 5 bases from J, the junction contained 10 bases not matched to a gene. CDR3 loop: CSASIRTGGFDEQYF. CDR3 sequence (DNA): TGCAGTGCTAGTATTCGGACAGGGGGTTTCGACGAGCAGTACTTC.

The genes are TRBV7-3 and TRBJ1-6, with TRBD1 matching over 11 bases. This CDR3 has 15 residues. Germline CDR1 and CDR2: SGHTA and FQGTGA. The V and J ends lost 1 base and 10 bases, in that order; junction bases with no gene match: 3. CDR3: CASSLRDRGGSPLHF. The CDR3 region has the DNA TGTGCCAGCAGCTTAAGGGACAGGGGGGGATCACCCCTCCACTTT.